Presented here are 19 T cell receptor beta chains from one specimen sequenced in a study of CD8+ T cells in alopecia areata (dated by TCRdb to the late 2010s). Pooled mouse cutaneous lymph node cells were stained for CD4, CD8alpha, NKG2D, NKG2ACE and other markers, then sorted on a BD Influx. Libraries were prepared through the immunoSEQ multiplex PCR assay. To provide template for TCR sequencing, every sample had RNA extracted and reverse transcribed into cDNA. TCRdb holds this immuneACCESS table with in-frame rearrangements only. Some clones are missing; in checked studies, unresolved V genes explain under half, and the rest has no known cause. Across this sample, 20,000 or so clones were tabulated and none appeared just once. The ten largest clones add up to approximately 33% of the sample. Sequencing was done on a sample of CD8+ T cells sorted from a lymph node. All receptors come from a C3H/HeJ mouse with alopecia areata. Mice of this strain carry the MHC haplotype H2-k.

Of note for this clone: The gene names here belong to mouse. The CDR3 goes on 4 residues after the read ends, and that part is filled in from the germline J gene. The V gene is TRBV13-2, the J gene TRBJ2-3; 10 bases are shared with TRBD2. Germline CDR1 is NNHNN and CDR2 is SYGAGS (reference sequence). This CDR3 is 16 amino acids long. With V trimmed by 3 bases and J by 0 bases, 4 bases remained unmatched. Incomplete CDR3 DNA: TGTGCCAGCGGTGGGACTGGGGGTTCTAGTGCAGAA. This codes for CASGGTGGSSAE. The entire CDR3 protein is CASGGTGGSSAETLYF.

Note on this clone: Any gene name here is a mouse gene name. The read stops 4 residues short of the end of the CDR3; the missing end is completed from the germline J gene. The rearrangement uses TRBV1 and TRBJ1-4, with D possibly TRBD1 on 5 matching bases. This CDR3 is built from 17 residues. CDR1 and CDR2 (germline): NSQYPW, LRSPGD (reference sequence). V was shortened by 0 bases and J by 3 bases, with 14 bases between the two germline ends. CDR3: CTCSAEGLITTNERLFF. The covered CDR3 bases are TGCACCTGCAGTGCAGAGGGACTAATAACAACCAACGAA.

This clone showed up just a few times. The gene symbols are mouse symbols. The observed sequence ends 4 residues before the CDR3 terminus, with the missing tail filled in from the germline J gene. Within the sample, other DNA sequences also encode this same CDR3. The chain combines TRBV1 with TRBJ2-1, with 7 positions matching TRBD1. There are 15 residues in the CDR3. Germline V gene sequence: CDR1 NSQYPW, CDR2 LRSPGD (reference sequence). Trimming cost V 3 bases and J 1 base; bases outside gene matches: 3. The sequenced CDR3 bases are TGCACCTGCAGTGCTAGACAGGGAAACTATGCT. It translates to CTCSARQGNYA. Given in full, the CDR3 is CTCSARQGNYAEQFF.

Only a few counts were recorded for this clone. Gene labels here are mouse ones. Read coverage stops 4 residues before the CDR3 terminus; the germline J gene supplies the remainder. The same CDR3 can be traced to other DNA sequences in this sample. The chain employs TRBV31 and TRBJ1-1; 7 bases agree with TRBD1. The CDR3 contains 13 residues. The V gene's germline CDR1 is GKSSPN and CDR2 SITVG. J lost 2 bases, V lost 3 bases, and 3 bases had no gene match. This CDR3 is CAWSRQGNTEVFF. CDR3 bases read: TGTGCCTGGAGCAGACAGGGCAACACA.

Many counts were recorded for this clone. These gene names are mouse names. The read comes to an end 4 residues before the CDR3 does, leaving the germline J gene to fill in the end. The chain has TRBV13-3 and TRBJ2-7, with 11 bases lining up with TRBD1. Germline CDR1 NNHDY, CDR2 SYVADS. V was clipped by 5 bases and J by 3 bases; unmatched bases: 4. The CDR3 extends over 14 amino acids. The CDR3 sequence is CASRAGTGGYEQYF. The CDR3 DNA, read in part, is TGTGCCAGCAGGGCCGGGACAGGGGGCTAT.

Only a few counts were recorded for this clone. Genes and germline are mouse. Read data end 4 residues before the CDR3 end; the end is taken from the germline J gene. The rearrangement uses TRBV13-2 and TRBJ2-7, with 7 bases aligning to TRBD2. V shed 3 bases, J shed 0 bases, and the junction held 3 bases outside the gene matches. The CDR3 runs to 14 residues. CDR1 and CDR2 from the germline V gene are NNHNN and SYGAGS (reference sequence). CDR3 DNA, as far as it was read: TGTGCCAGCGGTGCAACTGGGGTCTCCTAT. Translating it yields CASGATGVSY. The full CDR3 protein is CASGATGVSYEQYF.

About this clone itself: The gene names given are mouse names. The read gets to within 4 residues of the CDR3 end, and the germline J gene fills in the rest. The V and J genes are TRBV3 and TRBJ2-1, with 14 bases fitting TRBD2. There are 17 residues in the CDR3. Germline V gene lookup returns CDR1 SNHLY and CDR2 FYNGKV (reference sequence). Losses at the gene ends were 6 bases for V and 3 bases for J; bases not matched to a gene: 7. The covered CDR3 bases are TGTGCCAGCAGAACCGGGACTGGGGGGGCGCGCTATGCT. Amino acid sequence: CASRTGTGGARYA. The full-length CDR3 reads as CASRTGTGGARYAEQFF.

About this clone itself: The listed genes are named as in mouse. The DNA ends 4 residues before the CDR3 does, and the rest of the CDR3 is filled in from the germline J gene. V is TRBV16 and J is TRBJ2-5; tentative D call: TRBD1 (6 bases). The CDR3 spans 19 residues. The germline V and J ends were trimmed by 0 bases and 0 bases, with 19 bases remaining between them. Germline CDR1 and CDR2: SGHSA and FRNQAP. The CDR3 reads CASSLDRKGDKYNQDTQYF. The covered CDR3 bases are TGTGCAAGCAGCTTAGATAGAAAGGGGGACAAGTATAACCAAGAC.

This clone was recorded at least ten times. Gene names are mouse gene names. The sequence runs out 4 residues before the end of the CDR3; the remainder is reconstructed from the germline J gene. This sequence joins TRBV14 and TRBJ2-3, with 7 bases identical to TRBD2. V lost 5 bases to trimming and J lost 1 base; unmatched junction nucleotides: 4. Germline assignment: CDR1 SGHDT and CDR2 FRDEAV. The CDR3 length is 14 residues. CDR3: CASSSGLGAETLYF. CDR3 DNA, as far as it was read: TGTGCCAGCAGCTCCGGACTGGGTGCAGAA.

There are many counts of this clone. Mouse gene names and germline throughout. The read ends 4 residues early relative to the CDR3; the germline J gene fills the gap. The chain recombines TRBV13-3 with TRBJ2-7; the match to TRBD2 covers 12 bases. This CDR3 region has 15 residues. J gave up 1 base and V 6 bases, and 5 bases lay outside the gene matches. CDR1 is NNHDY and CDR2 is SYVADS in the germline V gene. The CDR3 bases that were read are TGTGCCAGCACCCCGACTGGGGGGGCGTCCTAT. This gives the protein CASTPTGGASY. The entire CDR3 is CASTPTGGASYEQYF.

The table lists this clone with a few counts. The germline and genes are mouse ones. The missing CDR3 end, 4 residues past where the read stops, is filled in from the germline J gene. The V call is TRBV17, the J call TRBJ2-5, with TRBD2 matching over 7 bases. Per germline, CDR1 MNHDT and CDR2 YYDKIL. The CDR3 has 13 residues. The covered CDR3 bases are TGTGCTAGCAGTGGTGGGGGGAGAGAC. Residues: CASSGGGRD. The entire CDR3 sequence reads CASSGGGRDTQYF.

This clone was recorded at least ten times. Gene names denote mouse genes. The read ends 4 residues early relative to the CDR3; the germline J gene fills the gap. This chain links TRBV13-3 with TRBJ2-5, with 12 bases that match TRBD2. The CDR3 is made up of 14 amino acids. Germline lookup yields CDR1 NNHDY and CDR2 SYVADS. CDR3: CASSPDWGGDTQYF. Incomplete CDR3 DNA: TGTGCCAGCAGTCCGGACTGGGGGGGAGAC. Full variable domain (outside the CDR3, taken from reference TRBV13-3 and TRBJ2-5): EAAVTQSPRSKVAVTGGKVTLSCHQTNNHDYMYWYRQDTGHGLRLIHYSYVADSTEKGDIPDGYKASRPSQENFSLILELASLSQTAVYFCASSPDWGGDTQYFGPGTRLLVL.

This clone was detected only a few times. Mouse germline and gene names are used. Sequencing ends 4 residues short of the CDR3 end; the germline J gene provides the rest. The chain links TRBV17 to TRBJ2-7; possible D gene TRBD2, 6 bases. This CDR3 has 12 amino acids. From germline, CDR1 is MNHDT and CDR2 YYDKIL. CDR3 bases read: TGTGCTAGCAGTGTTCTGGGGTAT. This encodes CASSVLGY. The complete CDR3 sequence is CASSVLGYEQYF.

This clone was found a few times. Gene names are the mouse ones. The read falls 4 residues short of the CDR3 end, and the missing part is taken from the germline J gene. The genes are TRBV19 and TRBJ1-4; D is unclear. This CDR3 contains 14 residues. Between the trimmed V and J ends, which lost 6 bases and 2 bases, there was a span of 11 bases. The germline gives CDR1 FNHDT, CDR2 SITEND (reference sequence). The CDR3 spells CASNRQISNERLFF. CDR3 DNA (partial): TGTGCCAGCAACCGACAAATCTCCAACGAA.

This clone has ten or more counts. The germline and genes are mouse ones. The read finishes 4 residues shy of the CDR3 end, and the germline J gene is used to complete it. This rearrangement joins TRBV1 to TRBJ2-1, with 7 bases matching TRBD2. Germline assignment: CDR1 NSQYPW and CDR2 LRSPGD (reference sequence). This CDR3 is built from 15 residues. The ends lost 2 bases at V and 1 base at J; junction bases unmatched: 2. The covered CDR3 bases are TGCACCTGCAGTGCACCCTGGGGGAACTATGCT. This translates into CTCSAPWGNYA. The complete CDR3 reads CTCSAPWGNYAEQFF. Drawing the rest from reference TRBV1 and TRBJ2-1, the complete variable domain is VTLLEQNPRWRLVPRGQAVNLRCILKNSQYPWMSWYQQDLQKQLQWLFTLRSPGDKEVKSLPGADYLATRVTDTELRLQVANMSQGRTLYCTCSAPWGNYAEQFFGPGTRLTVL.

This clone was counted only a few times. Gene names follow the mouse nomenclature. The read gets to within 4 residues of the CDR3 end, and the germline J gene fills in the rest. The rearrangement links TRBV17 to TRBJ2-3, with 9 nucleotides matching TRBD2. Germline trimming cut 5 bases from V and 0 bases from J; bases unmatched to any gene: 3. CDR3 length: 15 residues. The germline V gene encodes CDR1 MNHDT and CDR2 YYDKIL. Here the CDR3 reads CASSLDWGSAETLYF. The part of the CDR3 DNA that was read is TGTGCTAGCAGTCTCGACTGGGGGAGTGCAGAA.

Comment on this clone: Mouse gene names and germline throughout. The observed sequence ends 4 residues before the CDR3 terminus, with the missing tail filled in from the germline J gene. The chain employs TRBV19 and TRBJ2-3; TRBD2 matches 7 bases. CDR3 length: 15 residues. CDR1 is FNHDT, CDR2 SITEND, per germline (reference sequence). Trimming cost V 2 bases and J 0 bases; bases outside gene matches: 3. Incomplete CDR3 DNA: TGTGCCAGCAGTATCGGACTGGCTAGTGCAGAA. Translation: CASSIGLASAE. The full CDR3 is CASSIGLASAETLYF.

At least ten counts were recorded for this clone. The database protein in TCRdb disagrees with the DNA translation at residue 12; the sequence shown here was translated from the DNA. The gene names here belong to mouse. The read terminates 3 residues before the CDR3 end, so the remaining end is supplied by the germline J gene. The chain is built from TRBV13-3 and TRBJ1-3; D perhaps matches TRBD1 (6 bases). With 4 bases removed from V and 0 bases from J, the gap between germline ends came to 11 bases. Looked up from germline, CDR1 is NNHDY and CDR2 is SYVADS. The CDR3 covers 15 residues. The CDR3: CASSHTGLSGNTLYF. The part of the CDR3 DNA that was read is TGTGCCAGCAGTCACACAGGGCTTTCTGGAAATACG.

This clone has more than one count but fewer than ten. Gene names denote mouse genes. The read is 4 residues too short to cover the CDR3 end, so that end is filled in from the germline J gene. J is TRBJ2-5 and V is TRBV19, with D tentatively TRBD2 (6 bases). CDR3 length: 12 residues. Per the germline V gene, CDR1 is FNHDT and CDR2 is SITEND (reference sequence). Incomplete CDR3 DNA: TGTGCCAGCAGCCGCGGGGGGGAC. Residues: CASSRGGD. The entire CDR3 is CASSRGGDTQYF.